The sequence of this T cell receptor beta chain was determined in a study of T cells in Graves' hyperthyroidism and ophthalmopathy. TCR beta CDR3 regions were amplified from RNA. HTBI primers were used for first-round RT-PCR of the TCR CDR3. In TCRdb, the multiplex PCR reads were re-called with MiXCR into one record per CDR3 protein. Of about 380,000 distinct CDR3 sequences listed, under 20% are singletons. Germline V CDR1 and CDR2: SGHAT, FQNNGV. V lost 5 bases and J lost 6; bases outside the gene matches: 4. There are 15 residues in the CDR3. This clonotype has ten or more counts. The sequence derives from a man aged 18 to 35 with Graves' ophthalmopathy. The sample comprised blood. The rearrangement links TRBV11-2 to TRBJ2-1, with 13 bases that match TRBD2. The CDR3 nucleotides read TGTGCCAGCAGCCCGACTAGCGGGGGGCTCAATGAGCAGTTCTTC. Amino acids: CASSPTSGGLNEQFF.